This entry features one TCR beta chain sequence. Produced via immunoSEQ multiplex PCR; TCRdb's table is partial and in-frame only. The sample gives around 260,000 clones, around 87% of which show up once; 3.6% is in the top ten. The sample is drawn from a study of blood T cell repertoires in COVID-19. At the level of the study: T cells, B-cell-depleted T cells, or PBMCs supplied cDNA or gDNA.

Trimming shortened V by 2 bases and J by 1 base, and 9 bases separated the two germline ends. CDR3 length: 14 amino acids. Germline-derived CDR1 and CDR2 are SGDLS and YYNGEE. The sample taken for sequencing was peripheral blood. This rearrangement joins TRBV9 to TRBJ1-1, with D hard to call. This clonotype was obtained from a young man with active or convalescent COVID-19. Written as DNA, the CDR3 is TGTGCCAGCAGCGTCAACAATTGGAACACTGAAGCTTTCTTT. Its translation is CASSVNNWNTEAFF.